The rows below give T cell receptor beta chains drawn from one sample of a study of a mutant IDH1 vaccine in newly diagnosed glioma. Clones were sequenced by immunoSEQ multiplex PCR, and TCRdb holds only the in-frame ones, with some missing. Here the sample spans some 29,000 clones, more than 60% being singletons. Their recognized antigens are unknown. The material was PBMCs, obtained from a glioma patient whose treatment included an IDH1 peptide vaccine. Source of these receptors: a man between 50 and 59 years old with glioma. Both conserved end residues are part of each CDR3. Fields, in order: clone size, J gene, D gene, V gene, CDR3 DNA, CDR3 protein. The D gene is left open where the match is weak. The size entry is marked missing in some rows and otherwise reads once, few, many or a size class.

>-|TRBJ2-1|TRBD2|TRBV18
TGTGCCAGCTCACCACTTTCTAGCGGGGGTTTCAATGAGCAGTTCTTC
CASSPLSSGGFNEQFF
>few|TRBJ2-1|-|TRBV27
TGTGCCAGCAGATCAGCGGCGTGGGAGGAGCAGTTCTTC
CASRSAAWEEQFF
>-|TRBJ1-1|-|TRBV4-1
TGCGCCAGCAGCCGGTGGCCCAGGGATCGACGGGGGGAACCTGAAGCTTTCTTT
CASSRWPRDRRGEPEAFF
>-|TRBJ1-4|-|TRBV7-2
TGTGCCAGCAGCCCCGACAGGTCTAATGAAAAACTGTTTTTT
CASSPDRSNEKLFF
>few|TRBJ1-5|-|TRBV6-1
TGTGCCAGCAAGTCAGCGTATCAGCCCCAGCATTTT
CASKSAYQPQHF
>once|TRBJ1-2|-|TRBV19
TGTGCCAGTAGCAACACCGGGGGGATCAACACCTTC
CASSNTGGINTF
>-|TRBJ2-5|TRBD2|TRBV30
TGTGCCTGGAGTGTATCTAGCGGGGGGCGTAGGGAGACCCAGTACTTC
CAWSVSSGGRRETQYF
>-|TRBJ2-7|-|TRBV28
TGTGCCAGCAGTTTAGGAGGGTCCTACGAGCAGTACTTC
CASSLGGSYEQYF
>few|TRBJ1-1|-|TRBV7-2
TGTGCCAGCAGCCCACAGGGACGGAGGACTGAAGCTTTCTTT
CASSPQGRRTEAFF
>-|TRBJ1-2|-|TRBV19
TGTGCCAGTAGATCCCGGGGGGCTCTTGGTGGCTACACCTTC
CASRSRGALGGYTF